These 24 T cell receptor beta chains were sequenced from one sample in a study of cytomegalovirus exposure and HLA in healthy donors. PCR involved 60 Vbeta and 13 Jbeta primers. Assay: immunoSEQ multiplex PCR; the TCRdb copy retains only in-frame clones and omits some. The sample includes about 130,000 clones, about 70% seen only once; the top ten take roughly 3%. Sequenced material: PBMCs. The receptors originated from a woman in her sixties or seventies in good health and CMV-seropositive.

The rearrangement links TRBV6-5 to TRBJ1-6; D might be TRBD1 (5 bases). Germline V gene data show CDR1 as MNHEY and CDR2 as SVGAGI. V gave up 8 bases and J gave up 7 bases, with 12 bases separating them. The CDR3 is 13 amino acids. CDR3 coding DNA: TGTGCCAGCTTCCCGGGGGGAAATTCACCCCTCCACTTT. It specifies CASFPGGNSPLHF.

This rearrangement joins TRBV2 to TRBJ2-1; a weak D match, TRBD2 (7 bases). CDR3 length: 14 amino acids. V lost 4 bases and J lost 8, with 15 bases in between. Per the germline V gene, CDR1 is SNHLY and CDR2 is FYNNEI. CDR3 coding DNA: TGTGCCAGCAGTGCCCGGGGGGCCGGGGATGAGCAGTTCTTC. Its translation is CASSARGAGDEQFF. The entire variable domain, with the rest obtained from reference TRBV2 and TRBJ2-1, is as follows: EPEVTQTPSHQVTQMGQEVILRCVPISNHLYFYWYRQILGQKVEFLVSFYNNEISEKSEIFDDQFSVERPDGSNFTLKIRSTKLEDSAMYFCASSARGAGDEQFFGPGTRLTVL.

The rearrangement joins TRBV5-4 to TRBJ1-6, with 7 bases matching TRBD1. In germline, CDR1 is SGHNT, CDR2 YYREEE (reference sequence). V shed 4 bases, J shed 9 bases, and the junction held 7 bases outside the gene matches. CDR3 size: 14 residues. CDR3 DNA sequence: TGTGCCAGCAGCCCCGAGGGGGCAAGTTCACCCCTCCACTTT. This codes for CASSPEGASSPLHF.

This clone was detected only a few times. The gene calls are TRBV5-1 and TRBJ1-1; no clear D. V was cut by 2 bases and J by 1 base, with 9 bases left in between. The CDR3 is made up of 14 amino acids. Germline CDR1 reads SGHRS; CDR2 reads YFSETQ. CDR3 region: CASSLTQTNTEAFF. The CDR3 DNA is TGCGCCAGCAGCTTAACACAGACGAACACTGAAGCTTTCTTT.

V is TRBV6-5 and J is TRBJ2-7, with TRBD1 matching over 9 bases. V gave up 2 bases and J gave up 4 bases; unmatched junction bases: 6. The CDR3 has 15 residues. Germline CDR1 reads MNHEY; CDR2 reads SVGAGI. The CDR3: CASSYQQGANYEQYF. In DNA form, the CDR3 reads TGTGCCAGCAGTTACCAACAGGGGGCAAATTACGAGCAGTACTTC.

The rearrangement links TRBV5-1 to TRBJ2-7, with TRBD2 identical over 10 bases. The CDR3 has 17 amino acids. From germline, CDR1 is SGHRS and CDR2 YFSETQ. The J segment lost 1 base and the V segment lost 0 bases, leaving 7 bases of the junction unmatched. CDR3 bases: TGCGCCAGCAGCTTGGCCCCCGGGACTAGCGCATCCTACGAGCAGTACTTC. This sequence encodes CASSLAPGTSASYEQYF.

CDR3 region: CASSVADRGPYEQYF. The CDR3 nucleotides read TGTGCCAGCAGTGTCGCGGACAGGGGGCCCTACGAGCAGTACTTC. The chain employs TRBV6-1 and TRBJ2-7, with TRBD1 matching 11 bases. The CDR3 loop spans 15 amino acids. Germline-derived CDR1 and CDR2 are MNHNS and SASEGT. V was pared by 4 bases and J by 2 bases, with 4 bases of the junction left unmatched.

This clone was seen a handful of times. The V call is TRBV11-2, the J call TRBJ1-3; 7 bases match TRBD1. Trimming cost V 3 bases and J 0 bases; bases outside gene matches: 5. The CDR3 spans 16 residues. CDR1 is SGHAT and CDR2 is FQNNGV in the germline V gene. The CDR3 loop is CASSFTGQRSGNTIYF. The CDR3, as DNA: TGTGCCAGCAGCTTCACGGGACAGCGCTCTGGAAACACCATATATTTT.

The chain joins TRBV28 to TRBJ2-3, with 7 bases identical to TRBD1. The V and J ends lost 7 bases and 6 bases, in that order; junction bases with no gene match: 7. Germline assignment: CDR1 MDHEN and CDR2 SYDVKM. This CDR3 is 13 amino acids long. The CDR3: CASIRQGRDTQYF. The CDR3 nucleotides are TGTGCCAGCATTAGACAGGGTCGGGATACGCAGTATTTT.

The chain uses TRBV6-5 and TRBJ2-5; D is perhaps TRBD2 (7 bases). V lost 6 bases and J lost 2, with 13 bases in between. The CDR3 contains 14 residues. Germline V gives CDR1 MNHEY, CDR2 SVGAGI. This CDR3 reads CASRGGTSQETQYF. In nucleotides, the CDR3 is TGTGCCAGCAGGGGGGGGACATCTCAAGAGACCCAGTACTTC.

The V gene is TRBV5-1, the J gene TRBJ2-3; 9 bases are a match to TRBD1. Per germline, CDR1 SGHRS and CDR2 YFSETQ. CDR3 length: 15 residues. The ends lost 2 bases at V and 4 bases at J; junction bases unmatched: 5. Here the CDR3 DNA reads TGCGCCAGCAGCTTTCGGACAGGGGAGGCAGATACGCAGTATTTT. Protein sequence: CASSFRTGEADTQYF.

The chain joins TRBV6-6 to TRBJ1-1; D ambiguous. This CDR3 is built from 14 residues. Trimming pared 5 bases from V and 4 bases from J, leaving 14 bases between. Germline CDR1 MNHNY, CDR2 SVGAGI (reference sequence). Here the CDR3 DNA reads TGTGCCAGCAGTCAAGCCATTATTGGCACTGAAGCTTTCTTT. This sequence encodes CASSQAIIGTEAFF.

This clone was counted a single time. The chain's CDR3 is CASSLYVDSREAFF. In DNA, the CDR3 is TGCGCCAGCAGCTTGTACGTCGACAGTCGGGAAGCTTTCTTT. V and J are TRBV5-1 and TRBJ1-1, with D possibly matching TRBD1 (5 bases). Germline V lookup: CDR1 SGHRS, CDR2 YFSETQ. The CDR3 spans 14 residues. With 1 base removed from V and 8 bases from J, the gap between germline ends came to 15 bases.

The V call is TRBV9, the J call TRBJ1-3, with D perhaps matching TRBD1 (5 bases). Germline loops: CDR1 SGDLS, CDR2 YYNGEE. CDR3 size: 15 residues. Deletions cut 0 bases from V and 0 bases from J, with 7 bases between. The CDR3 is CASSVEGDSGNTIYF. The CDR3 DNA follows: TGTGCCAGCAGCGTAGAAGGGGACTCTGGAAACACCATATATTTT.

V is TRBV2 and J is TRBJ1-5, with TRBD1 matching over 9 bases. Germline V gives CDR1 SNHLY, CDR2 FYNNEI. This CDR3 comprises 16 residues. The V segment lost 6 bases and the J segment 0 bases; nucleotides outside the gene matches: 6. The CDR3 DNA is TGTGCCAGCAGGACCGGGACAGGGAATAGCAATCAGCCCCAGCATTTT. Protein sequence: CASRTGTGNSNQPQHF.

This clone was picked up a small number of times. This chain links TRBV7-9 with TRBJ2-5, with 7 bases identical to TRBD1. Trimming at V came to 7 bases and at J to 4 bases, leaving 12 bases not matched to a gene. Germline loops: CDR1 SEHNR, CDR2 FQNEAQ (reference sequence). The CDR3 spans 15 residues. CDR3 DNA sequence: TGTGCCAGCACCCGTAAGGGGGCCAACGGAGAGACCCAGTACTTC. Translation gives CASTRKGANGETQYF. The whole variable domain, remainder taken from reference TRBV7-9 and TRBJ2-5, is DTGVSQNPRHKITKRGQNVTFRCDPISEHNRLYWYRQTLGQGPEFLTYFQNEAQLEKSRLLSDRFSAERPKGSFSTLEIQRTEQGDSAMYLCASTRKGANGETQYFGPGTRLLVL.

V gene TRBV2 combines with J gene TRBJ1-2, with D tentatively TRBD1 (5 bases). CDR1 and CDR2 (germline): SNHLY, FYNNEI. This CDR3 has 14 amino acids. Trimming took off 7 bases at V and 2 bases at J, with 14 bases between the two ends. For the CDR3, the DNA is TGTGCCAGCACCGAGTGGGGGGGGAACTATGGCTACACCTTC. Translated, it gives CASTEWGGNYGYTF.

V and J are TRBV7-3 and TRBJ2-1, with TRBD1 identical over 9 bases. The germline CDR1 and CDR2 sequences are SGHTA and FQGTGA. V trimming: 5 bases; J trimming: 7 bases; junction bases outside the gene matches: 9. The CDR3 runs to 15 residues. CDR3 in DNA: TGTGCCAGCAGCCGGTACAGGGGGCCGGGGAATGAGCAGTTCTTC. It encodes CASSRYRGPGNEQFF.

This chain joins TRBV5-1 and TRBJ1-5, with a weak D call TRBD1 (5 bases). There are 14 residues in the CDR3. Germline CDR1 reads SGHRS; CDR2 reads YFSETQ. The germline V and J ends were trimmed by 4 bases and 3 bases, with 11 bases remaining between them. The DNA for the CDR3 is TGCGCCAGCAGCCCGACAGCAGACAATCAGCCCCAGCATTTT. Amino acids: CASSPTADNQPQHF.

J is TRBJ1-1 and V is TRBV4-1, with TRBD1 identical over 7 bases. This CDR3 is built from 14 residues. CDR1 and CDR2 from the germline V gene are MGHRA and YSYEKL. The ends lost 7 bases at V and 4 bases at J; junction bases unmatched: 9. CDR3 sequence reads: CASNGVAGGTEAFF. As DNA, the CDR3 is TGCGCCAGCAACGGAGTCGCAGGGGGCACTGAAGCTTTCTTT.

The chain carries TRBV4-2 and TRBJ1-2; D possibly corresponds to TRBD1 (6 bases). The germline gives CDR1 LGHNA, CDR2 YNFKEQ. This CDR3 region has 15 residues. V lost 1 base to trimming and J lost 5 bases, with 14 bases between them. The CDR3 spells CASSQVAGELYGYTF. CDR3 in DNA: TGTGCCAGCAGCCAAGTGGCAGGGGAACTATATGGCTACACCTTC.

V gene TRBV7-8 combines with J gene TRBJ2-7; 7 bases are shared with TRBD1. Per the germline V gene, CDR1 is SGHVS and CDR2 is FQNEAQ. V lost 5 bases to trimming and J lost 3 bases; unmatched junction nucleotides: 7. The CDR3 totals 14 residues. CDR3 in amino acids: CASSPQTGYYEQYF. CDR3 coding DNA: TGTGCCAGCAGCCCACAGACAGGGTACTACGAGCAGTACTTC.

This clone was observed a few times. V is TRBV18 and J is TRBJ2-5; 7 bases line up with TRBD1. The DNA end favors TRBJ2-7, so the J call may be wrong. This CDR3 is 19 amino acids long. The germline V gene has CDR1 KGHSH and CDR2 LQKENI. The CDR3 DNA reads TGTGCCAGCTCACCACACCCCATGTCCGGGACAGATAGCTCCTACGAGCAGTACTTC. Protein sequence: CASSPHPMSGTDSSYEQYF.

The chain couples TRBV7-8 to TRBJ2-7; 11 nucleotides align to TRBD1. The CDR3 extends over 14 amino acids. Germline CDR1 is SGHVS and CDR2 is FQNEAQ. Trimming took 5 bases from V and 6 from J; bases not matched to a gene: 6. The CDR3 DNA reads as TGTGCCAGCAGCCCTCGGACAGGGGGCGGCGAGCAGTACTTC. Residues: CASSPRTGGGEQYF.